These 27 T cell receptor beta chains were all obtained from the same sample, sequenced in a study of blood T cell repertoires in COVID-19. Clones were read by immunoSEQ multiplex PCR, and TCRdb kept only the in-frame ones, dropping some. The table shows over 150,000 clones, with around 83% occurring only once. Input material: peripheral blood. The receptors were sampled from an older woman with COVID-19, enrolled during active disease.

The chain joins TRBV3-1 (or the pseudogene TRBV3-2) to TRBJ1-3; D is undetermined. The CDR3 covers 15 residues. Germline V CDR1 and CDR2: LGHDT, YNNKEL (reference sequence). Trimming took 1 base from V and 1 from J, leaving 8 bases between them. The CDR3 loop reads CASSQVRRSGNTIYF. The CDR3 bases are TGTGCCAGCAGCCAAGTCCGCCGGTCTGGAAACACCATATATTTT.

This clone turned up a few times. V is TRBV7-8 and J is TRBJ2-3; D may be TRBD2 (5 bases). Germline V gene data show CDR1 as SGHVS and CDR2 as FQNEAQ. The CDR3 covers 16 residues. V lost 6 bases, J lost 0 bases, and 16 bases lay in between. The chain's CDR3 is CASSQKRGRSTDTQYF. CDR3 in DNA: TGTGCCAGCAGTCAAAAAAGAGGGCGAAGCACAGATACGCAGTATTTT.

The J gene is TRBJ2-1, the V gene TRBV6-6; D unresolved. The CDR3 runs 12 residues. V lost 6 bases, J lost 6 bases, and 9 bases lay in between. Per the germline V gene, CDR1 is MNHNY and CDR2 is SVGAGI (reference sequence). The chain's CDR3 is CASRLNSNEQFF. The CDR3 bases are TGTGCCAGCAGACTCAACTCCAATGAGCAGTTCTTC.

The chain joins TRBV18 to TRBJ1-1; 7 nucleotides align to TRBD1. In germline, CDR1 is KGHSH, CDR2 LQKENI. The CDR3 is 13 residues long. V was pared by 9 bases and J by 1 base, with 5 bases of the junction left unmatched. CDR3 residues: CASQQGGNTEAFF. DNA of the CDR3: TGTGCCAGTCAGCAGGGGGGGAACACTGAAGCTTTCTTT.

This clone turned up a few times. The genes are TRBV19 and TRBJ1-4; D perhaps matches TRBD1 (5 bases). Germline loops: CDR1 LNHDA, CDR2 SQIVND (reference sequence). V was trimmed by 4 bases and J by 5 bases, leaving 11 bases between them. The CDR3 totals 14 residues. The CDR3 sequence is CASSKGRGNEKLFF. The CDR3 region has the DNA TGTGCCAGTAGTAAGGGAAGGGGAAATGAAAAACTGTTTTTT.

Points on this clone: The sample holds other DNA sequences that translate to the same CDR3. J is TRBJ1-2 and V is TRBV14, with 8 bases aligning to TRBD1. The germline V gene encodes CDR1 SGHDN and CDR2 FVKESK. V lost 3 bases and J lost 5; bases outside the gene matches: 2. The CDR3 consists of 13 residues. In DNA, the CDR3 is TGTGCCAGCAGCCATGACAGGGGATATGGCTACACCTTC. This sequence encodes CASSHDRGYGYTF. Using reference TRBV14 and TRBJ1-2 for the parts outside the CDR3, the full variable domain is EAGVTQFPSHSVIEKGQTVTLRCDPISGHDNLYWYRRVMGKEIKFLLHFVKESKQDESGMPNNRFLAERTGGTYSTLKVQPAELEDSGVYFCASSHDRGYGYTFGSGTRLTVV.

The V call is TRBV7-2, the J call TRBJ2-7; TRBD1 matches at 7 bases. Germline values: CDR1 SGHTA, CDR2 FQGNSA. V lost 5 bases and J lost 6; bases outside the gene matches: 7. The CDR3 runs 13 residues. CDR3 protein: CASSQDRVREQYV. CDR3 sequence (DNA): TGTGCCAGCAGCCAAGACAGGGTCCGCGAGCAGTACGTC.

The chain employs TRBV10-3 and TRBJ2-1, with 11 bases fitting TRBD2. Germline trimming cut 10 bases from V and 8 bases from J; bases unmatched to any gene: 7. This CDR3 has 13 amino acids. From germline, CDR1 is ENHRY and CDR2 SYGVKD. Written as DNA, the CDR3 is TGTGCCACCTCTAGCGGGAGGAGCGATGAGCAGTTCTTC. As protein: CATSSGRSDEQFF.

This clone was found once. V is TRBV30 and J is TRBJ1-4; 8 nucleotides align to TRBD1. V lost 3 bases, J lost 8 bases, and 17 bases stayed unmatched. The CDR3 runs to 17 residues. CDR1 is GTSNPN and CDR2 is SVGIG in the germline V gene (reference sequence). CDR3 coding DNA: TGTGCCTGGAGCTTCCCTCCCTTGACAGGGGTTGGGGAAAAACTGTTTTTT. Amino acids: CAWSFPPLTGVGEKLFF.

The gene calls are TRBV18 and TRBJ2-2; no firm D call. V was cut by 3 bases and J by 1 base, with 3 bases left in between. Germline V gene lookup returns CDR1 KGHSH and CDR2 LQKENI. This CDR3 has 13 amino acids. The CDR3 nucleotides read TGTGCCAGCTCACCCGGGAACACCGGGGAGCTGTTTTTT. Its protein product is CASSPGNTGELFF.

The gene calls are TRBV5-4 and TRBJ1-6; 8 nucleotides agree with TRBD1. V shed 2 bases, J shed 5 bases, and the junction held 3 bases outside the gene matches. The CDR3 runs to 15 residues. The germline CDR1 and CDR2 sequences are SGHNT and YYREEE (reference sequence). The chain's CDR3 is CASSLGTGNNSPLHF. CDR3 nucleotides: TGTGCCAGCAGCTTAGGGACAGGAAATAATTCACCCCTCCACTTT.

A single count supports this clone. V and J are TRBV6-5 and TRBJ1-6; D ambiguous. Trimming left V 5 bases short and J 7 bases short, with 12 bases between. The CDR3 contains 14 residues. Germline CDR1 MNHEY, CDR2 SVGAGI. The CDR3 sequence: CASSLDTQNSPLHF. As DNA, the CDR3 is TGTGCCAGCAGTCTAGATACGCAGAATTCACCCCTCCACTTT.

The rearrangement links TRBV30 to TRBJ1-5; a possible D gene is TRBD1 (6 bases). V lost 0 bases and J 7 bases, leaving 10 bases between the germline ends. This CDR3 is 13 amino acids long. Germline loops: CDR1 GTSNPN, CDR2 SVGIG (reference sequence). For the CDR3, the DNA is TGTGCCTGGAGTGTACAGGGCCAGCAGCCCCAGCATTTT. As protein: CAWSVQGQQPQHF.

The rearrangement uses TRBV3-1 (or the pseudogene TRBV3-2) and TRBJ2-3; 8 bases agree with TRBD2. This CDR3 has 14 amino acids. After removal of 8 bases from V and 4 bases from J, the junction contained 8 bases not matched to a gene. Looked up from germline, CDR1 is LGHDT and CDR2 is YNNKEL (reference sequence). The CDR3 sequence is CASVRGGSSDTQYF. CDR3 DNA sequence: TGTGCCAGCGTCCGGGGGGGGAGTTCAGATACGCAGTATTTT.

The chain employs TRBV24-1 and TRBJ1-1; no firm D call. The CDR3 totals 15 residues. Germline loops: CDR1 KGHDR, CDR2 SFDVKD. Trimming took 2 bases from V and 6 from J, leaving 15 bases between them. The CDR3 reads CATSDSGSPLAEAFF. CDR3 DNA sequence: TGTGCCACCAGTGATTCTGGCTCCCCCCTCGCTGAAGCTTTCTTT.

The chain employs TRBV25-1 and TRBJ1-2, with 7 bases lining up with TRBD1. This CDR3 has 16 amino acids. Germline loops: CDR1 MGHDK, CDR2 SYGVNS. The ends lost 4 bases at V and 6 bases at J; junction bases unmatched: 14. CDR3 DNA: TGTGCCAGCAGTGTTCGTCGGGGGCAGGGGGGCAATGGCTACACCTTC. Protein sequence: CASSVRRGQGGNGYTF.

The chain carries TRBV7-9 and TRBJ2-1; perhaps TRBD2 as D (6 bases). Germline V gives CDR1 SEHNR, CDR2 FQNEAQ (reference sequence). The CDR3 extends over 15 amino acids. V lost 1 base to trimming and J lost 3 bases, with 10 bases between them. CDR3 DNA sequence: TGTGCCAGCAGCTTAGACGGGAGTCGCTACAATGAGCAGTTCTTC. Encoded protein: CASSLDGSRYNEQFF.

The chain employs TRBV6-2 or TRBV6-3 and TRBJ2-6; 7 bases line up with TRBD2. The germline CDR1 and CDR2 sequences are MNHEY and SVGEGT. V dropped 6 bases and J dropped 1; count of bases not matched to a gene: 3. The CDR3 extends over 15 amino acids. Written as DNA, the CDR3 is TGTGCCAGCAGCCTCGGGGGGTCTGGGGCCAACGTCCTGACTTTC. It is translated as CASSLGGSGANVLTF.

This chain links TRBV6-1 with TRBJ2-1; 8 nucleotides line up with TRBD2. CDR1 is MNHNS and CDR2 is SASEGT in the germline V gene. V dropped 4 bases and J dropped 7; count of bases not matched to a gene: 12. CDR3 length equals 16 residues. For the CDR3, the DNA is TGTGCCAGCAGTGCTGGCGGGAGGTGGGCCCAGAATGAGCAGTTCTTC. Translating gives CASSAGGRWAQNEQFF.

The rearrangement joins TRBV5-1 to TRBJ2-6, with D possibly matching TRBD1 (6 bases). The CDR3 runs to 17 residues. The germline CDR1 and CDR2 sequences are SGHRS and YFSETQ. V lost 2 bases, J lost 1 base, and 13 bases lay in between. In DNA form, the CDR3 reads TGCGCCAGCAGCTTAAGTAATACAGGGTCTGGGGCCAACGTCCTGACTTTC. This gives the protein CASSLSNTGSGANVLTF.

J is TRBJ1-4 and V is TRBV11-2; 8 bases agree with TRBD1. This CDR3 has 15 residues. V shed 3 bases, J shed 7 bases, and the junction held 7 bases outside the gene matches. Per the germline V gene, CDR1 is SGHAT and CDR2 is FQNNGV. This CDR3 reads CASSFPRGLSEKLFF. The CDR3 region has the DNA TGTGCCAGCAGCTTCCCCAGGGGGCTGTCTGAAAAACTGTTTTTT.

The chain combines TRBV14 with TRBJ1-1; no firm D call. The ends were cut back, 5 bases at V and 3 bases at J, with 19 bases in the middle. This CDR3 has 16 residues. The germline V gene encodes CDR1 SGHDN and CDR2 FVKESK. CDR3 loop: CASSKRKLREDTEAFF. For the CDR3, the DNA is TGTGCCAGCAGCAAAAGAAAACTACGGGAGGACACTGAAGCTTTCTTT.

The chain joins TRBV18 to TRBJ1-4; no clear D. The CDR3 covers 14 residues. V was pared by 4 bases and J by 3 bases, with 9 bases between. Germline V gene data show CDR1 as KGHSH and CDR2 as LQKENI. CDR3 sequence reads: CASSLEMANEKLFF. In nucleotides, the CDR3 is TGTGCCAGCTCACTGGAGATGGCTAATGAAAAACTGTTTTTT.

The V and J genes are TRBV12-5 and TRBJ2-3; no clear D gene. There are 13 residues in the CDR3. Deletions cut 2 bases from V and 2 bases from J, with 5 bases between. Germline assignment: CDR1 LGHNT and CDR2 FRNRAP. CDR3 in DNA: TGTGCTAGTGGTTTGACAGCCACAGATACGCAGTATTTT. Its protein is CASGLTATDTQYF.

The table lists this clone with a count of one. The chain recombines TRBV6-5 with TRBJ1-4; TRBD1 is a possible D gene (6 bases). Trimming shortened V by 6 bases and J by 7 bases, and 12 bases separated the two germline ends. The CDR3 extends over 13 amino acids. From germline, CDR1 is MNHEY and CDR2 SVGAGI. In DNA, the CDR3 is TGTGCCAGCAGCGGGGGGGGCGGTGAAAAACTGTTTTTT. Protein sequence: CASSGGGGEKLFF.

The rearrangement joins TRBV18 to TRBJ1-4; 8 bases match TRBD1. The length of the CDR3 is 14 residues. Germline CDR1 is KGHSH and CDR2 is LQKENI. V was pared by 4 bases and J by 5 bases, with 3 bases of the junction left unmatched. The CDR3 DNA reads TGTGCCAGCTCACGGGACAGGACAAATGAAAAACTGTTTTTT. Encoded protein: CASSRDRTNEKLFF. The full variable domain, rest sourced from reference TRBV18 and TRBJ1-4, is NAGVMQNPRHLVRRRGQEARLRCSPMKGHSHVYWYRQLPEEGLKFMVYLQKENIIDESGMPKERFSAEFPKEGPSILRIQQVVRGDSAAYFCASSRDRTNEKLFFGSGTQLSVL.

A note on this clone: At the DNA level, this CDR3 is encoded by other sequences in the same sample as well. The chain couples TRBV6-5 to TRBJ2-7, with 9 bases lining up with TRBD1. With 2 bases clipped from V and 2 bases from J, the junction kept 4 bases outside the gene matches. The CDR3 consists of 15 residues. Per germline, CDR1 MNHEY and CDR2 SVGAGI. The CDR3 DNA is TGTGCCAGCAGTTACGGACGGGACAGGGCCTACGAGCAGTACTTC. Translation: CASSYGRDRAYEQYF.